A single sample is the source of the 27 T cell receptor beta chains below, sequenced in a study of blood T cell repertoires in COVID-19 (dated by TCRdb to 2020 to 2022). The library was obtained by the immunoSEQ multiplex PCR assay. TCRdb mirrors the immuneACCESS table, restricted to in-frame sequences. Some clones are absent from its copies; in checked studies, under half trace to an unresolved V gene, and the reason for the others is unknown. Counted in this sample were about 100,000 clones; 80% of them appeared once. Of the sample, 9% to 14% falls within the top ten clones. The sample was peripheral blood. The receptors shown here come from a woman aged 70 to 79 with acute or convalescent COVID-19.

In its sample, this clone was seen once. The chain is built from TRBV19 and TRBJ2-2; weak D call: TRBD2 (6 bases). The germline V gene encodes CDR1 LNHDA and CDR2 SQIVND (reference sequence). This CDR3 region has 14 residues. The V end was cut by 9 bases, the J end by 8 bases, with 19 bases between. The CDR3 is CASLGLGRFGELFF. The CDR3 region has the DNA TGTGCCAGCCTGGGACTCGGACGTTTTGGGGAGCTGTTTTTT. The entire variable domain, with the rest obtained from reference TRBV19 and TRBJ2-2, is as follows: DGGITQSPKYLFRKEGQNVTLSCEQNLNHDAMYWYRQDPGQGLRLIYYSQIVNDFQKGDIAEGYSVSREKKESFPLTVTSAQKNPTAFYLCASLGLGRFGELFFGEGSRLTVL.

DNA of the CDR3: TGTGCCTGGAGTTCGCAGGGAGGAAGTGGCTACACCTTC. Translating gives CAWSSQGGSGYTF. The chain carries TRBV30 and TRBJ1-2; tentative D call: TRBD1 (5 bases). V lost 2 bases and J lost 7, with 14 bases in between. CDR1 is GTSNPN and CDR2 is SVGIG in the germline V gene (reference sequence). The CDR3 covers 13 residues.

The gene calls are TRBV9 and TRBJ1-6, with 7 bases that match TRBD1. Trimming took 0 bases from V and 5 from J; bases not matched to a gene: 5. Germline CDR1 reads SGDLS; CDR2 reads YYNGEE. The CDR3 is 16 amino acids. This CDR3 is CASSVGTGPDNSPLHF. In nucleotides, the CDR3 is TGTGCCAGCAGCGTAGGGACAGGTCCCGATAATTCACCCCTCCACTTT.

This rearrangement joins TRBV7-3 to TRBJ2-3; 8 nucleotides align to TRBD1. The V and J ends lost 6 bases and 6 bases, in that order; junction bases with no gene match: 5. Germline V CDR1 and CDR2: SGHTA, FQGTGA. The CDR3 covers 13 residues. CDR3 DNA: TGTGCCAGCAGGATAACAGGGGGGGATACGCAGTATTTT. Its protein is CASRITGGDTQYF.

The V gene is TRBV29-1, the J gene TRBJ1-1; D is unclear. The CDR3 runs 14 residues. V lost 3 bases and J lost 5, with 16 bases in between. In germline, CDR1 is SQVTM, CDR2 ANQGSEA. CDR3 in DNA: TGCAGCGTTGACGGCGGCTATATCGGGACTGAAGCTTTCTTT. Translated, it gives CSVDGGYIGTEAFF.

This clone was found a few times. The chain carries TRBV19 and TRBJ1-2; D may be TRBD1 (5 bases). Trimming cost V 3 bases and J 2 bases, with 10 bases left between them. Germline V gene sequence: CDR1 LNHDA, CDR2 SQIVND (reference sequence). The length of the CDR3 is 14 residues. This CDR3 is CASSITGVNYGYTF. CDR3 nucleotide sequence: TGTGCCAGTAGTATCACAGGAGTAAACTATGGCTACACCTTC.

The chain recombines TRBV7-3 with TRBJ1-2, with 12 positions matching TRBD1. The V gene end was trimmed by 5 bases and the J gene end by 3 bases; junction bases not matched to a gene: 16. CDR3 size: 19 residues. Germline V CDR1 and CDR2: SGHTA, FQGTGA. CDR3 in amino acids: CASSPRGDPGQGADYGYTF. In nucleotides, the CDR3 is TGTGCCAGCAGCCCTAGGGGGGACCCGGGACAGGGGGCAGACTATGGCTACACCTTC.

This chain joins TRBV6-5 and TRBJ1-2, with D unresolved. Germline V CDR1 and CDR2: MNHEY, SVGAGI. This CDR3 is 15 amino acids long. Trimming cost V 3 bases and J 2 bases, with 13 bases left between them. CDR3 amino acids: CASSYYQEANYGYTF. CDR3 nucleotides: TGTGCCAGCAGTTATTATCAGGAGGCGAACTATGGCTACACCTTC.

This clone has only a few counts. Additional DNA sequences in this sample encode the identical CDR3. This chain links TRBV18 with TRBJ1-2; no definite D call. Germline V gene sequence: CDR1 KGHSH, CDR2 LQKENI. V was shortened by 2 bases and J by 2 bases, with 6 bases between the two germline ends. The CDR3 extends over 13 amino acids. The CDR3 DNA sequence: TGTGCCAGCTCACCAGGAGGGAACTATGGCTACACCTTC. It is translated as CASSPGGNYGYTF.

This clone occurred a few times. The chain uses TRBV5-6 and TRBJ2-7; 10 bases are shared with TRBD1. There are 14 residues in the CDR3. Germline V lookup: CDR1 SGHDT, CDR2 YYEEEE. V shed 4 bases, J shed 6 bases, and the junction held 7 bases outside the gene matches. Here the CDR3 DNA reads TGTGCCAGCAGCGGCCGGGACAGGGGTCGCGAGCAGTACTTC. It codes for CASSGRDRGREQYF.

In this sample, this clone turned up a few times. The CDR3 region has the DNA TGCAGTGCCCTGGGCCAATACGAGCAGTACTTC. It encodes CSALGQYEQYF. The gene calls are TRBV20-1 and TRBJ2-7; D gene unclear. The CDR3 covers 11 residues. Trimming removed 6 bases from V and 4 bases from J, with 10 bases in between. The germline CDR1 and CDR2 sequences are DFQATT and SNEGSKA (reference sequence).

V gene TRBV4-2 combines with J gene TRBJ1-4; D gene ambiguous. There are 16 residues in the CDR3. Germline assignment: CDR1 LGHNA and CDR2 YNFKEQ. Trimming stripped 0 bases from V and 5 bases from J, with 13 bases between. The CDR3 spells CASSQERRPNNEKLFF. The DNA of the CDR3 is TGTGCCAGCAGCCAAGAAAGGCGGCCTAACAATGAAAAACTGTTTTTT.

This clone occurred once. The rearrangement links TRBV5-8 to TRBJ2-1; TRBD1 matches at 9 bases. Germline V lookup: CDR1 SGHTS, CDR2 YDEGEE. After removal of 5 bases from V and 4 bases from J, the junction contained 10 bases not matched to a gene. The CDR3 sequence is 16 residues long. In nucleotides, the CDR3 is TGTGCCAGCAGTCAAATCGGGACAGGGAGTTACAATGAGCAGTTCTTC. Translation gives CASSQIGTGSYNEQFF.

This chain uses TRBV3-1 (or the pseudogene TRBV3-2) with TRBJ1-6, with D maybe TRBD1 (5 bases). The germline V gene encodes CDR1 LGHDT and CDR2 YNNKEL (reference sequence). This CDR3 comprises 13 residues. V shed 1 base and J shed 10 bases, with 8 bases lying between them. CDR3 sequence reads: CASSQGRVSPLHF. The CDR3 DNA is TGTGCCAGCAGCCAAGGCAGGGTCTCACCCCTCCACTTT.

J is TRBJ2-2 and V is TRBV5-1; D may be TRBD1 (6 bases). Germline V lookup: CDR1 SGHRS, CDR2 YFSETQ. With 1 base removed from V and 2 bases from J, the gap between germline ends came to 12 bases. The CDR3 sequence is 16 residues long. The CDR3 DNA reads as TGCGCCAGCAGCTTGTCGGGACATACCAACACCGGGGAGCTGTTTTTT. It translates to CASSLSGHTNTGELFF.

The rearrangement links TRBV5-6 to TRBJ1-1; the match to TRBD1 covers 9 bases. The CDR3 consists of 14 residues. Germline V gene data show CDR1 as SGHDT and CDR2 as YYEEEE. The trim removed 2 bases at V and 4 bases at J, leaving 3 bases unmatched. The CDR3 loop reads CASSFGTGSTEAFF. CDR3 DNA sequence: TGTGCCAGCAGCTTTGGGACAGGGAGCACTGAAGCTTTCTTT.

Only a few counts were recorded for this clone. At the DNA level, this CDR3 is encoded by other sequences in the same sample as well. This rearrangement joins TRBV5-1 to TRBJ1-6; weak D call: TRBD1 (6 bases). Trimming removed 0 bases at V and 7 bases at J, with 8 bases between. CDR1 and CDR2 (germline): SGHRS, YFSETQ. This CDR3 has 14 amino acids. This CDR3 reads CASSLGRGNSPLHF. Here the CDR3 DNA reads TGCGCCAGCAGCTTGGGCAGGGGAAATTCACCCCTCCACTTT.

V usage is TRBV30 and J usage is TRBJ1-3; unclear D gene. Trimming pared 1 base from V and 3 bases from J, leaving 13 bases between. This CDR3 region has 15 residues. Germline CDR1 reads GTSNPN; CDR2 reads SVGIG (reference sequence). The CDR3 nucleotides read TGTGCCTGGAGTGATTCCAGGTTCCGTGGAAACACCATATATTTT. Its protein is CAWSDSRFRGNTIYF.

The chain joins TRBV19 to TRBJ1-2; 7 bases fit TRBD1. The CDR3 is 15 amino acids. V dropped 5 bases and J dropped 0; count of bases not matched to a gene: 6. Germline V gene data show CDR1 as LNHDA and CDR2 as SQIVND (reference sequence). CDR3 sequence (DNA): TGTGCCAGTAGTCCGGACAGGACCGCTAACTATGGCTACACCTTC. Amino acid sequence: CASSPDRTANYGYTF.

This clone was recorded once. The rearrangement joins TRBV11-3 to TRBJ2-7; the D gene is possibly TRBD2 (5 bases). CDR1 and CDR2 from the germline V gene are SGHNT and YENEEA. Between the trimmed V and J ends, which lost 5 bases and 7 bases, there was a span of 15 bases. The CDR3 runs to 13 residues. The CDR3 here is CASSVGPGREQYF. The CDR3 DNA reads TGTGCCAGCAGCGTCGGACCGGGGAGAGAGCAGTACTTC.

This chain uses TRBV27 with TRBJ1-2, with D maybe TRBD1 (6 bases). The CDR3 runs 13 residues. Germline values: CDR1 MNHEY, CDR2 SMNVEV (reference sequence). Trimming stripped 5 bases from V and 4 bases from J, with 11 bases between. The CDR3, as DNA: TGTGCCAGCAGTCTGGGGGGGCCCTATGGCTACACCTTC. Protein: CASSLGGPYGYTF.

CDR3: CASSLVASTDTQYF. In DNA form, the CDR3 reads TGTGCCAGCAGCTTAGTAGCTAGCACAGATACGCAGTATTTT. The rearrangement uses TRBV11-3 and TRBJ2-3; unclear D gene. Germline V gene data show CDR1 as SGHNT and CDR2 as YENEEA. CDR3 length equals 14 residues. Trimming pared 1 base from V and 0 bases from J, leaving 5 bases between. The full variable domain, rest sourced from reference TRBV11-3 and TRBJ2-3, is EAGVVQSPRYKIIEKKQPVAFWCNPISGHNTLYWYLQNLGQGPELLIRYENEEAVDDSQLPKDRFSAERLKGVDSTLKIQPAELGDSAVYLCASSLVASTDTQYFGPGTRLTVL.

The chain combines TRBV27 with TRBJ1-2; weak D call: TRBD1 (6 bases). Trimming removed 5 bases from V and 8 bases from J, with 15 bases in between. Germline assignment: CDR1 MNHEY and CDR2 SMNVEV (reference sequence). This CDR3 has 13 amino acids. Here the CDR3 reads CASSHREDSGYTF. Written as DNA, the CDR3 is TGTGCCAGCAGTCACAGGGAAGATTCGGGCTACACCTTC.

The gene calls are TRBV9 and TRBJ1-2; possibly TRBD1 for D (6 bases). V shed 3 bases and J shed 2 bases, with 14 bases lying between them. The CDR3 sequence is 15 residues long. Germline V gene data show CDR1 as SGDLS and CDR2 as YYNGEE. The CDR3 nucleotides read TGTGCCAGCAGCGCAAACGCACAGGGAAACTATGGCTACACCTTC. This gives the protein CASSANAQGNYGYTF.

The J gene is TRBJ1-5, the V gene TRBV7-3; no firm D call. The CDR3 extends over 15 amino acids. Trimming removed 8 bases at V and 5 bases at J, with 19 bases between. Germline V gives CDR1 SGHTA, CDR2 FQGTGA. The CDR3 sequence is CASGRRTGSHQPQHF. CDR3 coding DNA: TGTGCCAGCGGCCGACGGACGGGAAGTCATCAGCCCCAGCATTTT.

The chain recombines TRBV9 with TRBJ1-1; D is possibly TRBD1 (6 bases). Germline V gene sequence: CDR1 SGDLS, CDR2 YYNGEE. The CDR3 totals 15 residues. Trimming cost V 3 bases and J 0 bases, with 12 bases left between them. The CDR3 sequence is CASSGVGQLNTEAFF. CDR3 sequence (DNA): TGTGCCAGCAGCGGGGTAGGACAGTTGAACACTGAAGCTTTCTTT. The full variable domain, with the rest looked up from reference TRBV9 and TRBJ1-1, is DSGVTQTPKHLITATGQRVTLRCSPRSGDLSVYWYQQSLDQGLQFLIQYYNGEERAKGNILERFSAQQFPDLHSELNLSSLELGDSALYFCASSGVGQLNTEAFFGQGTRLTVV.

This sequence joins TRBV6-5 and TRBJ2-2; D gene unclear. The CDR3 has 14 residues. V lost 11 bases and J 6 bases, leaving 19 bases between the germline ends. Germline loops: CDR1 MNHEY, CDR2 SVGAGI. CDR3 sequence reads: CAYQSTTNAGELFF. DNA for the CDR3: TGTGCCTACCAAAGCACCACCAACGCCGGGGAGCTGTTTTTT.